This T cell receptor beta chain comes out of a study of blood T cells in healthy people across ages. In its sample, this clonotype was seen a few times. Its antigen is as yet unknown. The second PCR ran roughly 6 to 12 cycles with a sample-barcoded 5' primer and J-beta primers. One entry per CDR3 protein, called by TCRdb with MiXCR from the 5' RACE reads. Of about 1.6 million distinct CDR3 sequences in the sample, about 35% were seen once. Study conclusions and caveats: Age showed a roughly linear inverse relationship with TCR beta diversity per million T cells.

The source is a woman aged 25 to 39 in good health. Specimen: blood.

CDR3 loop: CASSLPGPPGGLADSYEQYF. The CDR3 DNA reads TGTGCCAGCAGTTTGCCCGGACCTCCCGGAGGACTAGCGGACTCCTACGAGCAGTACTTC. The chain recombines TRBV28 with TRBJ2-7; 10 bases agree with TRBD2. V shed 3 bases, J shed 0 bases, and the junction held 17 bases outside the gene matches. The germline V gene encodes CDR1 MDHEN and CDR2 SYDVKM. The CDR3 contains 20 residues.